These 23 T cell receptor beta chains were sequenced from one sample in a study of T cells after yellow fever vaccination. TCRdb reprocessed the 5' RACE reads via MiXCR and lists one record per CDR3 protein. The table shows around 310,000 distinct CDR3 sequences, with roughly 4% occurring only once. The sample here was PBMCs, taken 5 days after the yellow fever booster vaccination. The receptors derive from a man between 18 and 35 years old who received the YFV17D yellow fever vaccine.

This clonotype appeared many times. The rearrangement links TRBV28 to TRBJ2-7; no clear D gene. The CDR3 sequence is 12 residues long. V lost 6 bases to trimming and J lost 6 bases, with 12 bases between them. The germline CDR1 and CDR2 sequences are MDHEN and SYDVKM. CDR3: CASRSPGSEQYV. Here the CDR3 DNA reads TGTGCCAGCAGATCCCCCGGCTCCGAGCAGTACGTC.

This clonotype was seen only a few times. The rearrangement joins TRBV5-1 to TRBJ1-2, with a weak D call TRBD1 (5 bases). Germline V lookup: CDR1 SGHRS, CDR2 YFSETQ. Trimming left V 0 bases short and J 9 bases short, with 12 bases between. The length of the CDR3 is 13 residues. CDR3 sequence reads: CASSLDTQGSYTF. CDR3 DNA sequence: TGCGCCAGCAGCTTGGACACTCAGGGAAGCTACACCTTC. The variable domain in full, with the rest retrieved from reference TRBV5-1 and TRBJ1-2, is KAGVTQTPRYLIKTRGQQVTLSCSPISGHRSVSWYQQTPGQGLQFLFEYFSETQRNKGNFPGRFSGRQFSNSRSEMNVSTLELGDSALYLCASSLDTQGSYTFGSGTRLTVV.

The chain recombines TRBV4-1 with TRBJ2-5; 7 bases agree with TRBD1. The CDR3 consists of 15 residues. The J segment lost 3 bases and the V segment lost 5 bases, leaving 9 bases of the junction unmatched. The germline CDR1 and CDR2 sequences are MGHRA and YSYEKL. The DNA of the CDR3 is TGCGCCAGCAGCTCGCGACAGGGCGAGAAAGAGACCCAGTACTTC. Encoded protein: CASSSRQGEKETQYF.

This clonotype appeared a few times. The chain is built from TRBV14 and TRBJ2-3; unclear D gene. In germline, CDR1 is SGHDN, CDR2 FVKESK. V lost 0 bases, J lost 6 bases, and 22 bases lay in between. CDR3 size: 18 residues. Here the CDR3 DNA reads TGTGCCAGCAGCCAAGATTCACCAGAGACGTGGGTTTATGATACGCAGTATTTT. Its translation: CASSQDSPETWVYDTQYF.

This clonotype has a count of ten or more. The chain joins TRBV20-1 to TRBJ2-2, with TRBD1 matching over 11 bases. This CDR3 has 15 residues. Unmatched junction bases numbered 10, after V lost 6 bases and J lost 7 bases. Germline V CDR1 and CDR2: DFQATT, SNEGSKA (reference sequence). This chain's CDR3 is CSARTGGPNGGELFF. CDR3 sequence (DNA): TGCAGTGCAAGGACAGGGGGCCCGAATGGCGGGGAGCTGTTTTTT.

Ten or more counts support this clonotype. This chain links TRBV15 with TRBJ1-6, with D hard to call. This CDR3 comprises 13 residues. CDR1 is LNHNV and CDR2 is YYDKDF in the germline V gene (reference sequence). V was clipped by 5 bases and J by 8 bases, with 10 bases between them. For the CDR3, the DNA is TGTGCCACCAGCCATACCCGGGATTCACCCCTCCACTTT. Translation: CATSHTRDSPLHF.

There are many counts of this clonotype. This CDR3 reads CASSLAGAAKNIQYF. The CDR3, as DNA: TGTGCCAGCAGCTTAGCGGGGGCTGCCAAAAACATTCAGTACTTC. V and J are TRBV7-8 and TRBJ2-4, with D perhaps matching TRBD1 (6 bases). The CDR3 runs 15 residues. Trimming stripped 0 bases from V and 1 base from J, with 7 bases between. Germline CDR1 SGHVS, CDR2 FQNEAQ.

This clonotype occurred many times. The chain combines TRBV7-8 with TRBJ1-5, with D unresolved. This CDR3 spans 16 amino acids. Germline V gene lookup returns CDR1 SGHVS and CDR2 FQNEAQ. V was cut by 4 bases and J by 4 bases, with 17 bases left in between. CDR3 residues: CASSSEPGSTNQPQHF. The DNA of the CDR3 is TGTGCCAGCAGCTCCGAACCCGGGTCAACGAATCAGCCCCAGCATTTT.

This clonotype was seen ten or more times. The DNA for the CDR3 is TGTGCCAGCAGCGTCACACAGGGTCCGTCCTACGAGCAGTACTTC. Protein: CASSVTQGPSYEQYF. This sequence joins TRBV9 and TRBJ2-7; D might be TRBD1 (6 bases). CDR3 length: 15 amino acids. Germline loops: CDR1 SGDLS, CDR2 YYNGEE. Trimming pared 2 bases from V and 1 base from J, leaving 13 bases between.

This clonotype was found a few times. The chain links TRBV10-2 to TRBJ2-2; 13 positions match TRBD2. The CDR3 is 21 residues long. V gave up 3 bases and J gave up 5 bases; unmatched junction bases: 18. CDR1 is WSHSY and CDR2 is SAAADI in the germline V gene. The CDR3 loop is CASSDPHRTTSGGTPTGELFF. The CDR3 region has the DNA TGCGCCAGCAGTGATCCTCACCGAACGACTAGCGGGGGGACCCCGACCGGGGAGCTGTTTTTT.

This chain joins TRBV9 and TRBJ2-7, with D perhaps being TRBD1 or TRBD2 (6 bases each). Germline CDR1 SGDLS, CDR2 YYNGEE. CDR3 length: 12 amino acids. V gave up 0 bases and J gave up 6 bases, with 7 bases separating them. The CDR3 here is CASSVEGGEQYF. DNA of the CDR3: TGTGCCAGCAGCGTAGAGGGGGGCGAGCAGTACTTC.

J is TRBJ1-5 and V is TRBV12-3 or TRBV12-4; D call uncertain. Trimming cost V 5 bases and J 2 bases, with 13 bases left between them. The length of the CDR3 is 15 residues. CDR3 bases: TGTGCCAGCAGTGCGGTAGGAGGGCGCAATCAGCCCCAGCATTTT. Translated: CASSAVGGRNQPQHF.

At least ten counts were recorded for this clonotype. The rearrangement joins TRBV20-1 to TRBJ2-4, with 7 bases aligning to TRBD1. The CDR3 runs 17 residues. CDR1 is DFQATT and CDR2 is SNEGSKA in the germline V gene (reference sequence). V shed 3 bases and J 0 bases; nucleotides not matched to a gene: 11. As DNA, the CDR3 is TGCAGTGCTAGCCACAGGGGCCTGAAACTAGCCAAAAACATTCAGTACTTC. Protein product: CSASHRGLKLAKNIQYF.

The rearrangement links TRBV14 to TRBJ2-3; D uncertain. V lost 1 base and J 2 bases, leaving 13 bases between the germline ends. Germline V gene data show CDR1 as SGHDN and CDR2 as FVKESK. The CDR3 contains 16 residues. The DNA for the CDR3 is TGTGCCAGCAGCCAAGTTCCAGGCGGAGTCACAGATACGCAGTATTTT. It yields the protein CASSQVPGGVTDTQYF.

The CDR3 region is CASSVTAENTEAFF. CDR3 DNA: TGTGCCAGCAGCGTGACCGCAGAGAACACTGAAGCTTTCTTT. This chain joins TRBV9 and TRBJ1-1, with no clear D. The ends were cut back, 2 bases at V and 1 base at J, with 9 bases in the middle. This CDR3 contains 14 residues. Germline V CDR1 and CDR2: SGDLS, YYNGEE.

This sequence joins TRBV6-5 and TRBJ2-3; 9 nucleotides line up with TRBD1. The CDR3 is made up of 14 amino acids. In germline, CDR1 is MNHEY, CDR2 SVGAGI. Losses at the gene ends were 10 bases for V and 1 base for J; bases not matched to a gene: 6. CDR3 sequence: CATRRDRGTDTQYF. CDR3 coding DNA: TGTGCCACACGAAGGGACAGGGGCACAGATACGCAGTATTTT.

This clonotype has just a few counts. The chain is built from TRBV3-1 and TRBJ2-1; D perhaps matches TRBD2 (5 bases). CDR1 and CDR2 (germline): LGHDT, YNNKEL (reference sequence). CDR3 length: 13 amino acids. The V and J ends lost 1 base and 8 bases respectively, with 9 bases between them. DNA for the CDR3: TGTGCCAGCAGCCAAGTAGGAGCGGATGAGCAGTTCTTC. Its translation: CASSQVGADEQFF.

Many counts were recorded for this clonotype. The chain is built from TRBV6-4 and TRBJ2-2; TRBD1 agrees at 8 bases. Per germline, CDR1 MRHNA and CDR2 SNTAGT. This CDR3 spans 16 amino acids. V lost 6 bases, J lost 6 bases, and 12 bases stayed unmatched. CDR3 protein: CASSETPGQGSGELFF. CDR3 nucleotide sequence: TGTGCCAGCAGCGAAACCCCCGGACAGGGATCCGGGGAGCTGTTTTTT.

The chain employs TRBV21-1 and TRBJ1-1. TRBV21-1 is assigned pseudogene status. The CDR3 loop spans 14 amino acids. CDR3 sequence reads: CASSIEMGNTEAFF. Written as DNA, the CDR3 is TGTGCCAGCAGCATAGAGATGGGGAACACTGAAGCTTTCTTT.

This clonotype occurred a few times. The chain is built from TRBV4-3 and TRBJ2-7; 9 positions agree with TRBD2. The junction had 13 bases not matched to a gene; V was cut back by 3 bases and J by 4 bases. CDR3 size: 17 residues. From germline, CDR1 is LGHNA and CDR2 YSLEER. In nucleotides, the CDR3 is TGCGCCAGCAGCCATCATGGGAAGCGGGGGGCCCAATACGAGCAGTACTTC. Translation: CASSHHGKRGAQYEQYF.

The chain combines TRBV20-1 with TRBJ1-4; a weak D match, TRBD1 (6 bases). CDR3 size: 14 residues. Looked up from germline, CDR1 is DFQATT and CDR2 is SNEGSKA (reference sequence). V was cut by 1 base and J by 5 bases, with 11 bases left in between. CDR3 DNA: TGCAGTGCTAGAGCTCAGGGGACAAATGAAAAACTGTTTTTT. Translating gives CSARAQGTNEKLFF.

The V and J genes are TRBV9 and TRBJ1-2; D is undetermined. CDR3 size: 8 residues. Trimming took 9 bases from V and 7 from J, leaving 4 bases between them. CDR1 is SGDLS, CDR2 YYNGEE, per germline. CDR3 in amino acids: CAKTGYTF. In nucleotides, the CDR3 is TGTGCCAAGACTGGCTACACCTTC.

This clonotype was detected a few times. The rearrangement links TRBV14 to TRBJ1-1; unclear D gene. Between the trimmed V and J ends, which lost 0 bases and 0 bases, there was a span of 8 bases. This CDR3 region has 15 residues. Germline V gene data show CDR1 as SGHDN and CDR2 as FVKESK. The CDR3 DNA reads TGTGCCAGCAGCCAAGACCCCATAATGAACACTGAAGCTTTCTTT. Amino acid sequence: CASSQDPIMNTEAFF.